These 21 T cell receptor beta chains originate from one sample sequenced in a study of shared clonotypes between healthy human individuals (dated by TCRdb to the early 2020s). Library method: the immunoSEQ multiplex PCR assay. In TCRdb, the immuneACCESS table is reduced to in-frame sequences with V and J assigned. These tables do not hold every clone; where another copy was compared, an unresolved V gene accounts for under half, and the others remain unexplained. This sample holds about 1.9 million clones; 80% to 95% were observed only once. The top ten clones comprise more than 1.5% of the sample. CD8 naive samples consisted of CD45RO-negative cells that were positively selected for CCR7, yielding a CD45RA+CCR7+ population without TemRA cells. Specimen: naive CD8+ T cells from PBMCs. The sample's cell subset or site, from its label and the paper: CD45RA+CCR7+. The source is a man between 18 and 29 years old in good health. Some clones in this sample may be carry-over from other donors' samples.

CDR3 loop: CASSLSPGWAEAFF. CDR3 in DNA: TGTGCCAGCAGTTTATCGCCGGGATGGGCTGAAGCTTTCTTT. The chain recombines TRBV27 with TRBJ1-1; no reliable D call. The length of the CDR3 is 14 residues. Germline assignment: CDR1 MNHEY and CDR2 SMNVEV (reference sequence). Trimming removed 0 bases at V and 6 bases at J, with 11 bases between.

The CDR3, as DNA: TGTGCCACCGGAAACAGTGAAACTGAAGCTTTCTTT. Its translation is CATGNSETEAFF. The chain joins TRBV15 to TRBJ1-1; D not resolved. V lost 8 bases and J lost 5, with 12 bases in between. The CDR3 covers 12 residues. The V gene's germline CDR1 is LNHNV and CDR2 YYDKDF (reference sequence).

This clone was detected once. J is TRBJ1-1 and V is TRBV27, with a possible D match to TRBD1 (5 bases). This CDR3 contains 12 residues. The germline V gene has CDR1 MNHEY and CDR2 SMNVEV (reference sequence). V dropped 4 bases and J dropped 7 bases, with 10 bases sitting between them. CDR3 sequence reads: CASSSAGLEAFF. The CDR3 DNA follows: TGTGCCAGCAGTTCCGCGGGGCTTGAAGCTTTCTTT.

The chain employs TRBV15 and TRBJ2-3; D might be TRBD1 (5 bases). The V gene's germline CDR1 is LNHNV and CDR2 YYDKDF (reference sequence). Trimming took off 0 bases at V and 6 bases at J, with 10 bases between the two ends. This CDR3 contains 14 residues. The CDR3 protein is CATSRDAGFDTQYF. The CDR3 DNA reads TGTGCCACCAGCAGAGATGCAGGGTTCGATACGCAGTATTTT. Variable domain in full (rest from reference TRBV15 and TRBJ2-3): DAMVIQNPRYQVTQFGKPVTLSCSQTLNHNVMYWYQQKSSQAPKLLFHYYDKDFNNEADTPDNFQSRRPNTSFCFLDIRSPGLGDTAMYLCATSRDAGFDTQYFGPGTRLTVL.

The CDR3 DNA reads TGTGCCAGCAGCGATCCGGTCCCCCGTGTTACCGGGGAGCTGTTTTTT. This translates into CASSDPVPRVTGELFF. The rearrangement joins TRBV9 to TRBJ2-2; the D is unclear. Germline loops: CDR1 SGDLS, CDR2 YYNGEE. V was clipped by 3 bases and J by 5 bases, with 17 bases between them. This CDR3 has 16 amino acids. Based on the CDR3 plus reference TRBV9 and TRBJ2-2, the full variable domain is DSGVTQTPKHLITATGQRVTLRCSPRSGDLSVYWYQQSLDQGLQFLIQYYNGEERAKGNILERFSAQQFPDLHSELNLSSLELGDSALYFCASSDPVPRVTGELFFGEGSRLTVL.

CDR3 nucleotides: TGCGCCAGCAGCTTCGGACTGGGTCCCTACAATGAGCAGTTCTTC. Translated: CASSFGLGPYNEQFF. The V and J genes are TRBV5-1 and TRBJ2-1; D perhaps matches TRBD2 (5 bases). Germline V lookup: CDR1 SGHRS, CDR2 YFSETQ. The CDR3 totals 15 residues. V lost 2 bases to trimming and J lost 2 bases, with 11 bases between them.

The genes are TRBV5-1 and TRBJ2-6, with 8 bases aligning to TRBD1. The CDR3 totals 21 residues. The trim removed 6 bases at V and 0 bases at J, leaving 20 bases unmatched. CDR1 is SGHRS, CDR2 YFSETQ, per germline. CDR3 protein: CASKPPVVSDRVISGANVLTF. The CDR3 DNA sequence: TGCGCCAGCAAACCACCGGTGGTATCGGACAGGGTCATCTCTGGGGCCAACGTCCTGACTTTC. The entire variable domain, with the rest obtained from reference TRBV5-1 and TRBJ2-6, is as follows: KAGVTQTPRYLIKTRGQQVTLSCSPISGHRSVSWYQQTPGQGLQFLFEYFSETQRNKGNFPGRFSGRQFSNSRSEMNVSTLELGDSALYLCASKPPVVSDRVISGANVLTFGAGSRLTVL.

V gene TRBV28 combines with J gene TRBJ2-7; D tentatively reads TRBD1 or TRBD2 (5 bases each). This CDR3 has 13 residues. Germline V gives CDR1 MDHEN, CDR2 SYDVKM. V dropped 6 bases and J dropped 3 bases, with 12 bases sitting between them. CDR3 nucleotides: TGTGCCAGCAGGAGGGGTAGTAGCTACGAGCAGTACTTC. Translating gives CASRRGSSYEQYF. Complete variable domain (other parts from reference TRBV28 and TRBJ2-7): DVKVTQSSRYLVKRTGEKVFLECVQDMDHENMFWYRQDPGLGLRLIYFSYDVKMKEKGDIPEGYSVSREKKERFSLILESASTNQTSMYLCASRRGSSYEQYFGPGTRLTVT.

CDR3 DNA: TGTGCCAGCAGCCCTGAGCAGTTCTTC. Its translation: CASSPEQFF. V gene TRBV7-9 combines with J gene TRBJ2-1; D is unclear. The CDR3 runs 9 residues. V was cut by 5 bases and J by 9 bases, with 2 bases left in between. Germline loops: CDR1 SEHNR, CDR2 FQNEAQ (reference sequence).

With regard to this clone: The same CDR3 is also encoded by other DNA sequences in this sample. The chain recombines TRBV7-3 with TRBJ2-2; TRBD2 is a possible D gene (5 bases). The CDR3 consists of 14 residues. From germline, CDR1 is SGHTA and CDR2 FQGTGA. Trimming removed 1 base at V and 5 bases at J, with 8 bases between. For the CDR3, the DNA is TGTGCCAGCAGCTTAATTGGCGGGACCGGGGAGCTGTTTTTT. It encodes CASSLIGGTGELFF.

V gene TRBV27 combines with J gene TRBJ2-1, with 12 bases matching TRBD2. CDR1 and CDR2 from the germline V gene are MNHEY and SMNVEV (reference sequence). After removal of 7 bases from V and 12 bases from J, the junction contained 10 bases not matched to a gene. This CDR3 has 14 residues. The CDR3 DNA is TGTGCCAGCACCACGGAGACTAGCGGGAGTACGCAGTTCTTC. This encodes CASTTETSGSTQFF.

The chain combines TRBV18 with TRBJ2-3, with a weak D call TRBD1 (5 bases). The CDR3 has 13 amino acids. The V end lost 10 bases, the J end lost 0 bases, and 11 bases lay between the germline ends. CDR1 is KGHSH, CDR2 LQKENI, per germline. The CDR3 nucleotides are TGTGCCACCGAAGGGGCTAGCACAGATACGCAGTATTTT. It yields the protein CATEGASTDTQYF.

V and J are TRBV25-1 and TRBJ2-6; no definite D call. Germline loops: CDR1 MGHDK, CDR2 SYGVNS. V gave up 2 bases and J gave up 4 bases, with 6 bases separating them. CDR3 size: 14 residues. In DNA form, the CDR3 reads TGTGCCAGCAGTGAACAATCCGGGGCCAACGTCCTGACTTTC. Its protein product is CASSEQSGANVLTF.

On this clone: The sample has other DNA sequences that encode this CDR3 too. The chain employs TRBV7-6 and TRBJ2-7; possibly TRBD2 for D (5 bases). The CDR3 covers 11 residues. V lost 5 bases to trimming and J lost 4 bases, with 6 bases between them. Looked up from germline, CDR1 is SGHVS and CDR2 is FNYEAQ. CDR3 DNA sequence: TGTGCCAGCAGCCCGGGGTACGAGCAGTACTTC. It codes for CASSPGYEQYF.

The chain is built from TRBV5-1 and TRBJ2-7; 12 bases line up with TRBD2. The trim removed 4 bases at V and 4 bases at J, leaving 6 bases unmatched. The CDR3 runs to 15 residues. Germline V CDR1 and CDR2: SGHRS, YFSETQ. The CDR3 spells CASSHTGTSGYEQYF. In DNA, the CDR3 is TGCGCCAGCAGCCATACCGGGACTAGCGGGTACGAGCAGTACTTC. Full variable domain (missing parts from reference TRBV5-1 and TRBJ2-7): KAGVTQTPRYLIKTRGQQVTLSCSPISGHRSVSWYQQTPGQGLQFLFEYFSETQRNKGNFPGRFSGRQFSNSRSEMNVSTLELGDSALYLCASSHTGTSGYEQYFGPGTRLTVT.

V gene TRBV2 combines with J gene TRBJ2-7; TRBD1 is a possible D gene (5 bases). The CDR3 extends over 15 amino acids. Deletions cut 2 bases from V and 7 bases from J, with 18 bases between. Germline V gene data show CDR1 as SNHLY and CDR2 as FYNNEI. The CDR3 sequence is CASSEISGQRGEQYF. Written as DNA, the CDR3 is TGTGCCAGCAGTGAAATTTCCGGACAACGTGGGGAGCAGTACTTC.

This clone was picked up one time. The CDR3 is CATSRGLNEQYF. CDR3 nucleotide sequence: TGTGCCACCAGCAGAGGGTTAAACGAGCAGTACTTC. J is TRBJ2-7 and V is TRBV15; D remains ambiguous. With 1 base removed from V and 5 bases from J, the gap between germline ends came to 6 bases. Germline V gives CDR1 LNHNV, CDR2 YYDKDF (reference sequence). There are 12 residues in the CDR3. The whole variable domain, remainder taken from reference TRBV15 and TRBJ2-7, is DAMVIQNPRYQVTQFGKPVTLSCSQTLNHNVMYWYQQKSSQAPKLLFHYYDKDFNNEADTPDNFQSRRPNTSFCFLDIRSPGLGDTAMYLCATSRGLNEQYFGPGTRLTVT.

The chain couples TRBV4-1 to TRBJ2-5; 8 bases fit TRBD2. CDR3 length: 14 amino acids. Germline values: CDR1 MGHRA, CDR2 YSYEKL. The trim removed 5 bases at V and 5 bases at J, leaving 7 bases unmatched. Here the CDR3 DNA reads TGCGCCAGCAGCTCTCGGGGGGGGCGGGAGACCCAGTACTTC. Translating gives CASSSRGGRETQYF.

J is TRBJ2-3 and V is TRBV19; D not certain. Trimming removed 7 bases at V and 10 bases at J, with 18 bases between. The germline V gene encodes CDR1 LNHDA and CDR2 SQIVND (reference sequence). CDR3 size: 13 residues. CDR3 DNA: TGTGCCAGTAAAATAGGTCGGACGGGTCCGCAGTATTTT. Its translation: CASKIGRTGPQYF.

This clone was observed once. J is TRBJ2-2 and V is TRBV5-8; 8 bases map to TRBD2. V lost 1 base, J lost 0 bases, and 5 bases stayed unmatched. The CDR3 runs 17 residues. Per germline, CDR1 SGHTS and CDR2 YDEGEE. For the CDR3, the DNA is TGTGCCAGCAGCTTGCGGTGGCGGGAGGCGAACACCGGGGAGCTGTTTTTT. Encoded protein: CASSLRWREANTGELFF. Full variable domain (outside the CDR3, taken from reference TRBV5-8 and TRBJ2-2): EAGVTQSPTHLIKTRGQQATLRCSPISGHTSVYWYQQALGLGLQFLLWYDEGEERNRGNFPPRFSGRQFPNYSSELNVNALELEDSALYLCASSLRWREANTGELFFGEGSRLTVL.

The chain has TRBV29-1 and TRBJ1-4; a weak D match, TRBD1 (6 bases). V shed 6 bases and J shed 3 bases, with 14 bases lying between them. This CDR3 comprises 14 residues. CDR1 and CDR2 from the germline V gene are SQVTM and ANQGSEA. CDR3 amino acids: CSVWGGQPNEKLFF. Written as DNA, the CDR3 is TGCAGCGTCTGGGGAGGACAGCCTAATGAAAAACTGTTTTTT.